Sequencing of this T cell receptor beta chain was carried out in a study of T cells expressing NK-cell markers. Study-level information: Sequencing covered eight donors, seven HCMV-seropositive and one seronegative. Whole-study findings and limits: Certain NKG2C+ T cell clones were expanded, and their HCMV specificity remained unclear.

The CDR3 runs 17 residues. Germline V gives CDR1 SEHNR, CDR2 FQNEAQ (reference sequence). To note about this clonotype: Its antigen is not known.

UMIs were included in TCR beta cDNA generated by 5'RACE template switching. TCRdb re-called the 5' RACE reads and catalogs CDR3 proteins one per entry, DNA excluded. This repertoire includes about 430,000 distinct CDR3 sequences. The chain employs TRBV7-9 and TRBJ2-1; the TRBD2 assignment by TCRdb is unverifiable without DNA. The sequenced material came from blood T cells: a sorted CD56 or NKG2C T cell subset, CD4+ or CD8+ T cells, or bulk PBMC T cells (not recorded which). This TCR was recovered from a woman aged 45-65 years in good health. The chain's CDR3 is CASRAPHLRELNNEQFF.